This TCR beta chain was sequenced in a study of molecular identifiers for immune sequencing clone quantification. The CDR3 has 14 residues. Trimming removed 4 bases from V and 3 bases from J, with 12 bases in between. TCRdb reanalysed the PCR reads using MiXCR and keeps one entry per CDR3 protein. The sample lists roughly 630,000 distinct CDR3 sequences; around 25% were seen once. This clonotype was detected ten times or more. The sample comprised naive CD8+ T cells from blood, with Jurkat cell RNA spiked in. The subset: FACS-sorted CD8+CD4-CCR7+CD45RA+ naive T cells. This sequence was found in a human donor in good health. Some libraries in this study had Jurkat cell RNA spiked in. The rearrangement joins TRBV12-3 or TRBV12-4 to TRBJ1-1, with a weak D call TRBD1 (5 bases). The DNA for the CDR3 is TGTGCCAGCAGTTCCCCAGGGATGGACACTGAAGCTTTCTTT. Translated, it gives CASSSPGMDTEAFF.